These 26 T cell receptor beta chains originate from one sample sequenced in a study of blood T cells in healthy people across ages (dated by TCRdb to 2015 to 2017). The library was obtained by 5' RACE. The reads were generated on an Illumina HiSeq 2500. The second PCR ran for about 6 to 12 cycles and used a J-beta primer mix along with a sample-barcoded 5' primer. TCRdb itself trimmed the public reads at Q25 with fastp, ran MiXCR and retained productive beta chains. Duplicate CDR3 protein sequences are folded into a single record with the most common DNA and genes. The sample yields about 700,000 distinct CDR3 sequences; around 32% were counted once. 15% of the sample comes from the top ten. What was sequenced was blood. The receptors stem from an elderly woman in good health. Donor details come from another sample of the same person, matched by shared clones.

With regard to this clonotype: A much larger clone differs by one base, so this may be a read error. The rearrangement links TRBV6-6 to TRBJ1-5; tentatively, D is TRBD1 (5 bases). Trimming left V 5 bases short and J 9 bases short, with 26 bases between. The CDR3 loop spans 17 amino acids. Germline CDR1 is MNHNY and CDR2 is SVGAGI (reference sequence). CDR3 sequence: CASSNTRRGRRQGPQHF. In DNA form, the CDR3 reads TGTGCCAGCAGTAATACCCGACGGGGACGCCGTCAGGGGCCCCAGCATTTT.

With regard to this clonotype: One junction end does not reproduce the germline sequence, and a read error may be involved. V and J are TRBV30 and TRBJ1-2, with 9 bases matching TRBD1. CDR1 is GTSNPN and CDR2 is SVGIG in the germline V gene (reference sequence). There are 14 residues in the CDR3. The CDR3 DNA reads TGTGTCTGGAGCCGGGACAGGGTACAAAGTGGCTACACCTTC. Protein product: CVWSRDRVQSGYTF.

On this clonotype: A single base separates this from a much larger clone, so it may be a read error. This chain joins TRBV2 and TRBJ2-1; D call uncertain. With the DNA end fitting TRBJ2-7 better, the J assignment may be wrong. Germline CDR1 reads SNHLY; CDR2 reads FYNNEI. CDR3 length equals 14 residues. As DNA, the CDR3 is TGTGCCAGCAAGGTTTCCCTGACCTACAATGAGCAGTACTTC. It translates to CASKVSLTYNEQYF.

This clonotype was found a few times. Given a much more abundant clone one base away, this may be a read error. The chain is built from TRBV5-1 and TRBJ2-7; D tentatively fits TRBD1 or TRBD2 (5 bases each). Trimming left V 3 bases short and J 3 bases short, with 16 bases between. Germline V gene sequence: CDR1 SGHRS, CDR2 YFSETQ. The length of the CDR3 is 15 residues. In DNA form, the CDR3 reads TGCGCCAGCAGCTCCGGGACCTCGCCGAGCTACGAGCAGTACTTC. This translates into CASSSGTSPSYEQYF.

The chain recombines TRBV6-2 or TRBV6-3 with TRBJ2-7, with TRBD1 matching 10 bases. CDR1 MNHEY and CDR2 SVGEGT come from the germline V gene. J was trimmed by 7 bases and V by 5 bases; bases with no gene match: 14. The CDR3 runs 16 residues. CDR3 bases: TGTGCCAGCAGTAGAACCGACAGGGGGCCTTACAATGAGCAGTACTTC. This gives the protein CASSRTDRGPYNEQYF.

This clonotype was seen a few times. The chain links TRBV7-9 to TRBJ2-1, with 8 bases matching TRBD1. The V and J ends lost 6 bases and 8 bases, in that order; junction bases with no gene match: 15. Germline-derived CDR1 and CDR2 are SEHNR and FQNEAQ (reference sequence). The CDR3 covers 16 residues. The CDR3 nucleotides read TGTGCCAGCAGTCAGTTTCGGGACAGGTCGATTTATGAGCAGTTCTTC. Translating gives CASSQFRDRSIYEQFF.

The chain joins TRBV12-3 or TRBV12-4 to TRBJ2-1; maybe TRBD1 (5 bases). Trimming removed 3 bases at V and 5 bases at J, with 11 bases between. CDR3 size: 14 residues. CDR3 sequence reads: CASSFPGNHNEQFF. The CDR3 DNA follows: TGTGCCAGCAGTTTTCCAGGGAACCACAATGAGCAGTTCTTC.

This clonotype was counted ten times or more. The chain combines TRBV12-3 or TRBV12-4 with TRBJ1-6; no reliable D call. This CDR3 contains 14 residues. Trimming removed 6 bases from V and 5 bases from J, with 11 bases in between. The CDR3 DNA is TGTGCCAGCAGCACTTACAGAGATAATTCACCCCTCCACTTT. It codes for CASSTYRDNSPLHF.

This clonotype was counted ten times or more. The chain couples TRBV7-2 to TRBJ2-1; D gene unclear. Germline CDR1 SGHTA, CDR2 FQGNSA. The CDR3 is 13 residues long. Between the trimmed V and J ends, which lost 5 bases and 0 bases, there was a span of 5 bases. CDR3 region: CASSPHSYNEQFF. The CDR3 bases are TGTGCCAGCAGCCCTCACTCCTACAATGAGCAGTTCTTC.

The sample holds many counts of this clonotype. The chain carries TRBV9 and TRBJ1-2; D call uncertain. Looked up from germline, CDR1 is SGDLS and CDR2 is YYNGEE. CDR3 length: 16 amino acids. V lost 3 bases and J lost 2, with 17 bases in between. CDR3 bases: TGTGCCAGCAGCGGTATATCCCCTCGAGGAAACTATGGCTACACCTTC. Its translation: CASSGISPRGNYGYTF.

This clonotype appeared many times. The rearrangement uses TRBV30 and TRBJ2-7; 8 bases agree with TRBD1. Germline V gives CDR1 GTSNPN, CDR2 SVGIG (reference sequence). V was pared by 0 bases and J by 5 bases, with 9 bases of the junction left unmatched. This CDR3 has 15 amino acids. CDR3 bases: TGTGCCTGGAGTGTACTCGGACAGGGAGGCCACGAGCAGTACTTC. Its translation: CAWSVLGQGGHEQYF.

This clonotype was counted many times. The chain links TRBV20-1 to TRBJ1-4; a possible D gene is TRBD1 (5 bases). With 6 bases removed from V and 8 bases from J, the gap between germline ends came to 16 bases. The CDR3 runs to 13 residues. Per the germline V gene, CDR1 is DFQATT and CDR2 is SNEGSKA (reference sequence). CDR3 region: CSATGAGAEKLFF. CDR3 bases: TGCAGTGCCACCGGGGCCGGCGCGGAAAAACTGTTTTTT.

Comments on this clonotype: Being one base from a much bigger clone, this may be a read error. This chain joins TRBV7-2 and TRBJ2-7; TRBD2 matches 8 bases. V gave up 1 base and J gave up 4 bases; unmatched junction bases: 6. Germline CDR1 is SGHTA and CDR2 is FQGNSA. CDR3 length equals 15 residues. The DNA for the CDR3 is TGTGCCAGCAGCTTAGAAGGGACTAGTTGGTACGAGCAGTACTTC. Encoded protein: CASSLEGTSWYEQYF.

This clonotype was detected a few times. The V call is TRBV20-1, the J call TRBJ1-5; the match to TRBD1 covers 8 bases. This CDR3 comprises 13 residues. Trimming at V came to 5 bases and at J to 7 bases, leaving 7 bases not matched to a gene. Germline assignment: CDR1 DFQATT and CDR2 SNEGSKA (reference sequence). The CDR3 sequence: CSASGQGEQPQHF. As DNA, the CDR3 is TGCAGTGCTTCTGGACAGGGCGAACAGCCCCAGCATTTT.

This clonotype was observed a handful of times. The rearrangement joins TRBV7-2 to TRBJ1-1; D is unresolved. The CDR3 spans 16 residues. Trimming removed 3 bases from V and 5 bases from J, with 19 bases in between. Germline lookup yields CDR1 SGHTA and CDR2 FQGNSA. The DNA of the CDR3 is TGTGCCAGCAGCTTTCGCACCGATCCTATCGTAACTGAAGCTTTCTTT. As protein: CASSFRTDPIVTEAFF.

This clonotype was detected ten times or more. This chain joins TRBV20-1 and TRBJ1-6; D possibly corresponds to TRBD1 (5 bases). Germline CDR1 is DFQATT and CDR2 is SNEGSKA (reference sequence). The CDR3 length is 17 residues. CDR3 coding DNA: TGCAGCCCTAGAGGCCGTGGGGGTGGCTCCTATAATTCACCCCTCCACTTT. Its translation is CSPRGRGGGSYNSPLHF.

There are many counts of this clonotype. The gene calls are TRBV29-1 and TRBJ2-3; 14 positions match TRBD2. V trimming: 6 bases; J trimming: 0 bases; junction bases outside the gene matches: 8. Germline V gene data show CDR1 as SQVTM and CDR2 as ANQGSEA. This CDR3 comprises 17 residues. The CDR3 DNA is TGCAGCGTGGACGGGACTAGCGGGGGTCCTAGCACAGATACGCAGTATTTT. This encodes CSVDGTSGGPSTDTQYF.

The genes are TRBV7-2 and TRBJ1-1; D possibly corresponds to TRBD1 (5 bases). V dropped 1 base and J dropped 3 bases, with 12 bases sitting between them. Germline-derived CDR1 and CDR2 are SGHTA and FQGNSA. The CDR3 loop spans 15 amino acids. The CDR3 spells CASSLVRVGDTEAFF. In nucleotides, the CDR3 is TGTGCCAGCAGCTTAGTCAGGGTTGGAGACACTGAAGCTTTCTTT.

The table lists this clonotype with a few counts. The rearrangement uses TRBV10-2 and TRBJ2-2, with a possible D match to TRBD2 (5 bases). The V gene lost 3 bases and the J gene lost 5 bases, with 10 bases spanning the gap. This CDR3 region has 14 residues. Per germline, CDR1 WSHSY and CDR2 SAAADI. CDR3 DNA sequence: TGCGCCAGCAGTGAACCAGCGGTGACCGGGGAGCTGTTTTTT. This translates into CASSEPAVTGELFF.

There are many counts of this clonotype. This rearrangement joins TRBV7-9 to TRBJ1-1, with 8 bases that match TRBD1. Germline V gene lookup returns CDR1 SEHNR and CDR2 FQNEAQ (reference sequence). The CDR3 has 15 amino acids. V dropped 5 bases and J dropped 3; count of bases not matched to a gene: 8. The CDR3 loop reads CASSPRTGLHTEAFF. In DNA, the CDR3 is TGTGCCAGCAGCCCCCGGACAGGGCTACACACTGAAGCTTTCTTT.

Ten or more counts support this clonotype. V usage is TRBV20-1 and J usage is TRBJ1-5, with a weak D call TRBD1 (5 bases). Germline CDR1 reads DFQATT; CDR2 reads SNEGSKA (reference sequence). The CDR3 consists of 16 residues. Trimming cost V 0 bases and J 4 bases, with 16 bases left between them. This CDR3 reads CSARDIRDYSNQPQHF. The CDR3 bases are TGCAGTGCTAGAGATATCCGGGACTATTCGAATCAGCCCCAGCATTTT.

This clonotype was seen just once. Being one base from a much bigger clone, this may be a read error. The V call is TRBV5-4, the J call TRBJ2-7; D is unclear. Germline V gene sequence: CDR1 SGHNT, CDR2 YYREEE (reference sequence). The CDR3 totals 13 residues. V was clipped by 2 bases and J by 3 bases, with 9 bases between them. For the CDR3, the DNA is TGTGCCAGCAGCTTAGGACGGGTCTACGAGCAGTACTTC. Its translation: CASSLGRVYEQYF.

In its sample, this clonotype was seen many times. The V and J genes are TRBV20-1 and TRBJ2-1; 8 nucleotides align to TRBD2. CDR3 length: 16 residues. Germline-derived CDR1 and CDR2 are DFQATT and SNEGSKA (reference sequence). V lost 5 bases to trimming and J lost 6 bases; unmatched junction nucleotides: 15. The CDR3: CSAPSLVAGQGNEQFF. CDR3 coding DNA: TGCAGTGCTCCCTCCTTGGTAGCGGGACAAGGCAATGAGCAGTTCTTC.

Of note for this clonotype: A clone one base away is much larger, so this may be a read error. The V and J genes are TRBV7-7 and TRBJ2-7, with TRBD2 identical over 15 bases. The CDR3 sequence is 15 residues long. Trimming cost V 5 bases and J 7 bases; bases outside gene matches: 6. From germline, CDR1 is SSHAT and CDR2 FNYEAQ (reference sequence). In DNA form, the CDR3 reads TGTGCCAGCAGCCGAGGACTAGCGGGGGGGGATGAGCAGTACTTC. Translating gives CASSRGLAGGDEQYF.

The chain combines TRBV6-5 with TRBJ2-5, with D perhaps matching TRBD1 or TRBD2 (7 bases each). Germline V gives CDR1 MNHEY, CDR2 SVGAGI. The CDR3 covers 16 residues. V lost 1 base and J 1 base, leaving 13 bases between the germline ends. This CDR3 is CASSYWGGGRQETQYF. The CDR3 bases are TGTGCCAGCAGTTACTGGGGAGGGGGCCGCCAAGAGACCCAGTACTTC.

The J gene is TRBJ1-2, the V gene TRBV7-9; D may be TRBD1 (5 bases). The CDR3 is made up of 12 amino acids. CDR1 and CDR2 from the germline V gene are SEHNR and FQNEAQ (reference sequence). V was trimmed by 3 bases and J by 11 bases, leaving 13 bases between them. CDR3 amino acids: CASSLSQVLYTF. The CDR3 DNA is TGTGCCAGCAGCTTGTCACAGGTTCTGTACACCTTC.